The rows below give T cell receptor beta chains drawn from one sample of a study of blood T cell repertoires in COVID-19. Libraries were prepared by immunoSEQ multiplex PCR; TCRdb keeps only in-frame clonotypes and omits some of them. The sample shows around 60,000 clones, roughly 88% of them seen only once. The sample taken for sequencing was peripheral blood. The receptors originated from a man between 50 and 59 years old with active COVID-19. The CDR3 runs from the conserved cysteine through the conserved F or W. A D gene is named only where the DNA matches it firmly. The size of a clone is reported for some rows only, either as once, few or many, or as a class for expanded clones.

CDR3 protein,CDR3 DNA,J gene,D gene,V gene,clone size,CDR3 length
CASSASLLRVGQYF,TGTGCCAGCAGTGCCTCCCTACTTCGGGTGGGGCAGTACTTC,TRBJ2-7,.,TRBV2,.,14
CASSLVRGNVDNEQFF,TGTGCCAGCAGCTTAGTTCGGGGAAACGTTGACAATGAGCAGTTCTTC,TRBJ2-1,.,TRBV11-2,.,16
CASSLSGFEQYF,TGTGCCAGCAGTTTATCGGGTTTCGAGCAGTACTTC,TRBJ2-7,.,TRBV12-3/TRBV12-4,.,12
CASTRGTGGVDEQFF,TGTGCCAGCACCCGGGGGACAGGGGGAGTCGATGAGCAGTTCTTC,TRBJ2-1,TRBD1,TRBV6-5,.,15
CSASRTGRGQPQHF,TGCAGTGCTAGTCGGACAGGGAGGGGCCAGCCCCAGCATTTT,TRBJ1-5,TRBD1,TRBV20-1,.,14
CASILAEGTQYF,TGTGCCAGCATCCTAGCGGAGGGTACGCAGTATTTT,TRBJ2-3,TRBD2,TRBV12-3/TRBV12-4,.,12
CASSPQGGIYGYTF,TGCGCCAGCAGCCCACAGGGGGGGATTTATGGCTACACCTTC,TRBJ1-2,TRBD1,TRBV5-1,.,14
CAIKPSGGPGSSYNEQFF,TGTGCCATCAAGCCTAGCGGGGGCCCGGGGAGCTCCTACAATGAGCAGTTCTTC,TRBJ2-1,TRBD2,TRBV10-3,.,18
CASSPRVPYEQYF,TGTGCCAGCAGTCCCAGGGTCCCCTACGAGCAGTACTTC,TRBJ2-7,.,TRBV6-2/TRBV6-3,.,13
CASSQPDRNLLSSYNSPLHF,TGTGCCAGCAGCCAACCGGACAGAAACCTCTTGAGCTCCTATAATTCACCCCTCCACTTT,TRBJ1-6,.,TRBV4-2,.,20
CASSPSLGVGDTQYF,TGTGCCAGCTCACCGTCACTCGGGGTCGGAGATACGCAGTATTTT,TRBJ2-3,.,TRBV18,.,15
CAWSSGGGNEQFF,TGTGCCTGGAGTAGCGGGGGAGGGAATGAGCAGTTCTTC,TRBJ2-1,TRBD2,TRBV30,.,13
CASSSTRGAANYGYTF,TGTGCCAGCAGTTCTACCAGGGGCGCGGCTAACTATGGCTACACCTTC,TRBJ1-2,.,TRBV6-5,.,16
CATRITGFNTEAFF,TGTGCCACTAGAATTACAGGATTCAACACTGAAGCTTTCTTT,TRBJ1-1,.,TRBV19,once,14
CASSGRQPRVGNTIYF,TGTGCCAGCAGTGGGCGACAGCCTCGCGTCGGAAACACCATATATTTT,TRBJ1-3,.,TRBV2,.,16
CASSIASNTGELFF,TGTGCCAGTAGTATTGCCAGTAACACCGGGGAGCTGTTTTTT,TRBJ2-2,.,TRBV19,.,14
CASSLWGAGGSTDTQYF,TGCGCCAGCAGCCTCTGGGGAGCGGGGGGTAGCACAGATACGCAGTATTTT,TRBJ2-3,TRBD2,TRBV5-1,.,17
CASSARGGPPFQETQYF,TGTGCCAGCTCAGCACGGGGGGGGCCTCCATTCCAAGAGACCCAGTACTTC,TRBJ2-5,TRBD2,TRBV18,.,17
CASTSTGVRTEAFF,TGTGCCAGCACATCGACAGGGGTGAGAACTGAAGCTTTCTTT,TRBJ1-1,TRBD1,TRBV7-2,.,14
CATQTSGGITDTQYF,TGTGCCACCCAGACTAGCGGGGGAATAACAGATACGCAGTATTTT,TRBJ2-3,TRBD2,TRBV19,.,15
CASSQVAYRDEQYF,TGTGCCAGCAGCCAAGTCGCGTACAGGGACGAGCAGTACTTC,TRBJ2-7,.,TRBV14,once,14
CSVAGAEQFF,TGCAGCGTTGCCGGAGCTGAGCAGTTCTTC,TRBJ2-1,.,TRBV29-1,.,10
CASSPSYF,TGTGCCAGCAGCCCATCCTACTTC,TRBJ2-7,.,TRBV7-9,.,8
CASSVYRTGVSTDTQYF,TGTGCCAGCAGTGTTTACAGGACAGGGGTTAGCACAGATACGCAGTATTTT,TRBJ2-3,TRBD1,TRBV5-6,.,17
CASSGHSGNTIYF,TGTGCCAGCAGCGGACACTCTGGAAACACCATATATTTT,TRBJ1-3,.,TRBV9,.,13
CASSYGGAGQPQHF,TGTGCCAGCAGTTACGGGGGAGCGGGTCAGCCCCAGCATTTT,TRBJ1-5,.,TRBV6-2/TRBV6-3,.,14
CATSGEGTDTQYF,TGTGCTACTAGCGGAGAAGGAACAGATACGCAGTATTTT,TRBJ2-3,TRBD2,TRBV2,.,13
CASAPRRFNNYEQYF,TGTGCCAGCGCCCCACGCAGGTTCAATAACTACGAGCAGTACTTC,TRBJ2-7,.,TRBV6-6,.,15
CASSDVSQFF,TGCGCCAGCAGTGACGTGTCGCAGTTCTTC,TRBJ2-1,.,TRBV10-1,.,10
CASSDLRGLAGLLSYEQYF,TGTGCCAGCAGTGACCTGAGGGGACTAGCGGGGTTGTTAAGCTACGAGCAGTACTTC,TRBJ2-7,TRBD2,TRBV6-1,few,19
CASSVGQGYYEQYF,TGTGCCAGCAGCGTAGGTCAGGGGTACTACGAGCAGTACTTC,TRBJ2-7,.,TRBV9,.,14
CASLRPSLDNEQFF,TGTGCCTCCCTACGGCCTAGCTTGGACAATGAGCAGTTCTTC,TRBJ2-1,.,TRBV2,.,14
CASSPSGQGALTEKLFF,TGTGCCAGCAGCCCGAGCGGACAGGGGGCGTTAACGGAAAAACTGTTTTTT,TRBJ1-4,TRBD1,TRBV5-4,once,17
CASSRQIMVNEQFF,TGTGCCAGCAGCCGACAGATAATGGTCAATGAGCAGTTCTTC,TRBJ2-1,.,TRBV5-6,.,14
CASSPAGYGYTF,TGTGCCAGCAGCCCGGCGGGGTATGGCTACACCTTC,TRBJ1-2,.,TRBV5-4,.,12
CASGTLTGLGGANVLTF,TGTGCCAGCGGAACTTTAACGGGGTTAGGAGGGGCCAACGTCCTGACTTTC,TRBJ2-6,.,TRBV27,.,17
CAISTGTGNTGELFF,TGTGCCATCAGCACCGGGACAGGGAACACCGGGGAGCTGTTTTTT,TRBJ2-2,TRBD1,TRBV10-3,.,15